This T cell receptor (beta chain) is drawn from a study of T cells in Graves' hyperthyroidism and ophthalmopathy. V was pared by 7 bases and J by 6 bases, with 10 bases between. Germline V lookup: CDR1 SNHLY, CDR2 FYNNEI. This CDR3 comprises 11 residues. This clonotype occurred many times. Diagnostic decisions used clinical symptoms, serum thyroxine and TRAb, thyroid ultrasound and orbital computed tomography. The CDR3 regions of TCR beta were amplified from RNA transcripts. HTBI primers were used for first-round RT-PCR of the TCR CDR3. TCRdb called the multiplex PCR reads again in MiXCR, with one record for every CDR3 protein. In the table there are hundreds of thousands of distinct CDR3 sequences, about 43% of which are singletons.

The receptor was derived from a woman under 30 with Graves' hyperthyroidism. The chain carries TRBV2 and TRBJ2-7; the D gene is possibly TRBD1 (6 bases). The sample comprised peripheral blood or thyroid tissue (not recorded which). The CDR3 region has the DNA TGTGCCAGCACTTGGACAGCCGAGCAGTACTTC. It yields the protein CASTWTAEQYF.